Listed below are T cell receptor beta chains from one sample, sequenced in a study of T cell changes during pregnancy in multiple sclerosis. The table came from immunoSEQ multiplex PCR; TCRdb's copy has only in-frame clones and leaves some out. Of about 29,000 clones in the sample, around 90% were seen once. This specimen consisted of CD8+ T cells from peripheral blood mononuclear cells, obtained before pregnancy. The receptors shown here come from a female donor with multiple sclerosis, enrolled in a pregnancy study. CDR3s include the opening cysteine and the closing phenylalanine or tryptophan. D genes are given only for firm matches. The size of a clone is reported for some rows only, either as once, few or many, or as a class for expanded clones.

J | size | D | V | CDR3 | DNA
TRBJ1-4 | . | TRBD1 | TRBV28 | CASSTRTGGFEKLFF | TGTGCCAGCAGTACCCGGACAGGGGGCTTTGAAAAACTGTTTTTT
TRBJ2-2 | . | . | TRBV11-2 | CASSLEGGGAGELFF | TGTGCCAGCAGCTTAGAAGGAGGGGGGGCCGGGGAGCTGTTTTTT
TRBJ2-6 | . | TRBD2 | TRBV4-2 | CASSPTLAGGIGANVLTF | TGTGCCAGCAGCCCGACACTAGCGGGAGGAATTGGGGCCAACGTCCTGACTTTC
TRBJ2-7 | . | . | TRBV29-1 | CSARVTPTNEQYF | TGCAGCGCCCGCGTTACGCCCACGAACGAGCAGTACTTC
TRBJ2-1 | . | TRBD1 | TRBV6-4 | CASSPGQGAYNEQFF | TGTGCCAGCAGCCCGGGACAGGGGGCCTACAATGAGCAGTTCTTC
TRBJ2-7 | many | TRBD1 | TRBV28 | CASSILQGASDEQYF | TGTGCCAGCAGTATCCTACAGGGGGCTTCCGACGAGCAGTACTTC
TRBJ1-1 | few | TRBD1 | TRBV29-1 | CSVPTGGRGTEAFF | TGCAGCGTGCCAACAGGGGGCAGGGGCACTGAAGCTTTCTTT
TRBJ2-7 | . | TRBD1 | TRBV18 | CASSPPGQGAYEQYF | TGTGCCAGCTCACCACCGGGACAGGGGGCCTACGAGCAGTACTTC
TRBJ1-2 | . | . | TRBV9 | CASSVGSLGYNYGYTF | TGTGCCAGCAGCGTAGGCAGTCTAGGCTATAACTATGGCTACACCTTC
TRBJ2-7 | . | . | TRBV28 | CASCGQQWPVREQYF | TGTGCCAGCTGCGGACAACAATGGCCGGTGAGAGAGCAGTACTTC
TRBJ2-1 | . | TRBD1 | TRBV27 | CASSIGQGYNEQFF | TGTGCCAGCAGTATAGGACAGGGGTACAATGAGCAGTTCTTC
TRBJ1-2 | once | TRBD1 | TRBV27 | CASSLSPNRGIFYGYTF | TGTGCCAGCAGTTTATCGCCAAACAGGGGTATATTCTATGGCTACACCTTC
TRBJ2-6 | . | . | TRBV4-3 | CASSQDLPSRANVLTF | TGCGCCAGCAGCCAAGATCTCCCATCTAGGGCCAACGTCCTGACTTTC
TRBJ2-5 | . | TRBD2 | TRBV7-6 | CASTTSGKLQETQYF | TGTGCCAGCACCACTAGCGGGAAACTACAGGAGACCCAGTACTTC
TRBJ1-5 | . | . | TRBV27 | CASSLGPRWPQHF | TGTGCCAGCAGTTTGGGGCCGAGATGGCCCCAGCATTTT
TRBJ1-1 | . | . | TRBV9 | CASSAQGINTEAFF | TGTGCCAGCAGCGCGCAGGGGATTAACACTGAAGCTTTCTTT
TRBJ2-7 | . | TRBD1 | TRBV6-5 | CASRTGIEQYF | TGTGCCAGCAGGACAGGGATCGAGCAGTACTTC
TRBJ2-3 | . | TRBD2 | TRBV4-3 | CASSQVGSGLDTQYF | TGCGCCAGCAGCCAAGTAGGTAGCGGGTTGGATACGCAGTATTTT
TRBJ2-7 | . | TRBD2 | TRBV4-3 | CASSQDLGLADYEQYF | TGCGCCAGCAGCCAAGATCTAGGGCTAGCGGACTACGAGCAGTACTTC
TRBJ1-3 | . | . | TRBV30 | CAWSVQGAGNTIYF | TGTGCCTGGAGTGTACAAGGGGCAGGAAACACCATATATTTT
TRBJ2-3 | . | TRBD1 | TRBV7-9 | CASSTPEDRGADTQYF | TGTGCCAGCAGCACACCGGAGGACAGGGGTGCAGATACGCAGTATTTT
TRBJ2-3 | once | TRBD2 | TRBV27 | CASSTLAGSTDTQYF | TGTGCCAGCAGTACCCTAGCGGGGAGCACAGATACGCAGTATTTT
TRBJ2-3 | once | TRBD2 | TRBV7-8 | CASSTILAGGTDTQYF | TGTGCCAGCAGCACAATCCTAGCGGGAGGCACAGATACGCAGTATTTT
TRBJ1-4 | . | . | TRBV4-1 | CASSQGTEGEKLFF | TGCGCCAGCAGCCAAGGCACCGAGGGTGAAAAACTGTTTTTT
TRBJ2-1 | once | TRBD2 | TRBV4-1 | CASSQGTGGGEQFF | TGCGCCAGCAGCCAAGGTACCGGGGGAGGGGAGCAGTTCTTC
TRBJ2-2 | . | . | TRBV27 | CASSVGLTGELFF | TGTGCCAGCAGTGTGGGACTGACCGGGGAGCTGTTTTTT
TRBJ2-2 | . | TRBD2 | TRBV6-4 | CASSDTRLAVNTGELFF | TGTGCCAGCAGTGACACCCGACTAGCGGTCAACACCGGGGAGCTGTTTTTT
TRBJ2-1 | . | . | TRBV5-6 | CASSFQGPYNEQFF | TGTGCCAGCAGCTTTCAGGGGCCCTACAATGAGCAGTTCTTC
TRBJ2-7 | . | TRBD1 | TRBV23-1 | CASNQQGYEQYF | TGCGCCAGCAATCAACAGGGGTACGAGCAGTACTTC
TRBJ1-5 | . | . | TRBV5-6 | CASSFRGGKQPQHF | TGTGCCAGCAGCTTCCGGGGGGGGAAGCAGCCCCAGCATTTT
TRBJ2-1 | large | . | TRBV15 | CATSRDPEVTWGNEQFF | TGTGCCACCAGCAGAGACCCGGAGGTGACTTGGGGCAATGAGCAGTTCTTC
TRBJ2-2 | . | . | TRBV7-8 | CASSQDWGGDSDGELFF | TGTGCCAGCAGCCAGGACTGGGGTGGCGATTCGGACGGGGAGCTGTTTTTT
TRBJ2-7 | . | . | TRBV6-5 | CASSYSTTRGWDEQYF | TGTGCCAGCAGTTACTCGACAACCCGAGGGTGGGACGAGCAGTACTTC
TRBJ2-3 | once | . | TRBV5-1 | CASSFGVSRGSNTDTQYF | TGCGCCAGCAGCTTTGGGGTTAGCCGGGGATCCAACACAGATACGCAGTATTTT
TRBJ2-3 | . | . | TRBV2 | CASCDLRSYSTDTQYF | TGTGCCAGCTGTGACCTCAGGTCTTATAGCACAGATACGCAGTATTTT
TRBJ2-7 | . | . | TRBV28 | CASSLVRSYEQYF | TGTGCCAGCAGTTTGGTCCGTAGCTACGAGCAGTACTTC
TRBJ1-1 | . | . | TRBV27 | CASSLYRGERWGEAFF | TGTGCCAGCAGTTTATATCGGGGGGAGAGGTGGGGTGAAGCTTTCTTT
TRBJ1-1 | . | TRBD1 | TRBV7-9 | CASSLDAGGYTEAFF | TGTGCCAGCAGCTTAGACGCAGGGGGCTACACTGAAGCTTTCTTT
TRBJ2-7 | . | TRBD2 | TRBV19 | CASSGGGAGGYEQYF | TGTGCCAGTAGTGGGGGAGGCGCGGGAGGATACGAGCAGTACTTC
TRBJ1-4 | . | TRBD1 | TRBV7-9 | CASSFRSQGASNEKLFF | TGTGCCAGCAGCTTTAGGTCACAGGGGGCGAGTAATGAAAAACTGTTTTTT
TRBJ2-7 | . | . | TRBV7-6 | CASSLAQRSYEQYF | TGTGCCAGCAGCTTAGCGCAACGGTCCTACGAGCAGTACTTC